This T cell receptor (beta chain) comes out of a study of beta chain features in type 1 diabetes. Background on the study: There were approximately 100,000,000 sorted cells examined across all samples.

A remark on this clone: The target antigen is unknown.

Whole-study results and caveats: Any HLA effect on TCRB rearrangement was left unresolved by small sub-analyses.

The isolated RNA, all of it, was reverse transcribed, so expressed TCRB transcripts were what got sequenced. Profiling relied on immunoSEQ multiplex PCR, and the TCRdb table lists in-frame clones only, not all of them. The data show about 60,000 clones, over 50% seen once. Unmatched junction bases numbered 8, after V lost 0 bases and J lost 6 bases. The CDR3 totals 15 residues. CDR1 and CDR2 from the germline V gene are SGHRS and YFSETQ. The sample comprised Tregs from blood. This clonotype was sampled from a young woman in good health. The V call is TRBV5-1, the J call TRBJ2-7; 8 bases fit TRBD2. The CDR3: CASSLGASGLVEQYF. CDR3 nucleotide sequence: TGCGCCAGCAGCTTGGGGGCTAGCGGGCTTGTCGAGCAGTACTTC. Full variable domain (remainder filled in from reference TRBV5-1 and TRBJ2-7): KAGVTQTPRYLIKTRGQQVTLSCSPISGHRSVSWYQQTPGQGLQFLFEYFSETQRNKGNFPGRFSGRQFSNSRSEMNVSTLELGDSALYLCASSLGASGLVEQYFGPGTRLTVT.